The T cell receptor (beta chain) under discussion was sequenced for a study of OX40 agonist ivuxolimab in advanced cancers. Data came from immunoSEQ multiplex PCR; TCRdb stores just in-frame clones and leaves some out. The sample carries some 43,000 clones, approximately 88% recorded once. The CDR3 loop spans 16 amino acids. Germline-derived CDR1 and CDR2 are LNHDA and SQIVND (reference sequence). Trimming took off 1 base at V and 4 bases at J, with 14 bases between the two ends. The V gene is TRBV19, the J gene TRBJ1-5, with D unclear. This receptor was taken from an adult with an advanced solid tumor such as melanoma, head and neck, liver or kidney cancer. Material: CD4+ or CD8+ T cells sorted from blood, obtained in a trial of the OX40 agonist ivuxolimab. In DNA, the CDR3 is TGTGCCAGTAGTATAGCGGCAGGCGCCAGAAATCAGCCCCAGCATTTT. The encoded protein is CASSIAAGARNQPQHF.